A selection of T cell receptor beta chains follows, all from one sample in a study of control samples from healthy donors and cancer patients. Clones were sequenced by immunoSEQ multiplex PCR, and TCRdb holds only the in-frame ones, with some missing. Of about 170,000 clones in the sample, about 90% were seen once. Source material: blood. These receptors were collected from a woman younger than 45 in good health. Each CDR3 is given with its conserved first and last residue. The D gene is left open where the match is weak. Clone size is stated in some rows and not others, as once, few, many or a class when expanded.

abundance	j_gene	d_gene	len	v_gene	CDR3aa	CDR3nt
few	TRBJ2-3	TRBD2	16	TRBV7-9	CASSLTSGRITDTQYF	TGTGCCAGCAGCCTGACTAGCGGGAGGATCACAGATACGCAGTATTTT
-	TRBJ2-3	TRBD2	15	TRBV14	CASSQDRGGADTQYF	TGTGCCAGCAGCCAAGATCGGGGGGGCGCAGATACGCAGTATTTT
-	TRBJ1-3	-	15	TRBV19	CASSIGQNSGNTIYF	TGTGCCAGTAGTATCGGGCAGAACTCTGGAAACACCATATATTTT
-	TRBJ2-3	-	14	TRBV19	CASSISSSTDTQYF	TGTGCCAGTAGTATAAGCTCTAGCACAGATACGCAGTATTTT
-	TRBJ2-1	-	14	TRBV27	CASSLSSLAWEQFF	TGTGCCAGCAGTTTATCGAGCCTAGCCTGGGAGCAGTTCTTC
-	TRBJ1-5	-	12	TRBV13	CASSFSNQPQHF	TGTGCCAGCAGCTTTTCTAATCAGCCCCAGCATTTT
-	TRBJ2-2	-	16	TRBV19	CASSTPGTDNTGELFF	TGTGCCAGTAGTACTCCCGGGACGGATAACACCGGGGAGCTGTTTTTT
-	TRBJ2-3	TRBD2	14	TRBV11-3	CASSSRGSTDTQYF	TGTGCCAGCAGCTCGCGGGGGAGCACAGATACGCAGTATTTT
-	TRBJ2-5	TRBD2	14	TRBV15	CATSPRGGSETQYF	TGTGCCACCAGCCCCCGGGGGGGTAGCGAGACCCAGTACTTC
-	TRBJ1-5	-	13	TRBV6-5	CASHRDNNQPQHF	TGTGCCAGCCACAGGGACAACAATCAGCCCCAGCATTTT
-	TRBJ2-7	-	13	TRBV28	CASKRVASYEQYF	TGTGCCAGTAAGCGGGTAGCCTCCTACGAGCAGTACTTC
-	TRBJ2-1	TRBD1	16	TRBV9	CASSVGSLGQGGEQFF	TGTGCCAGCAGCGTAGGGTCCCTCGGACAGGGCGGAGAGCAGTTCTTC
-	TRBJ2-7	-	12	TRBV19	CASKGTLEEQYF	TGTGCCAGTAAGGGGACCCTTGAGGAGCAGTACTTC